What follows are 19 T cell receptor beta chains derived from one specimen sequenced in a study of prognosis after radiotherapy for stage I lung cancer. TCR beta CDR3 amplification from genomic DNA was performed by two-round multiplex PCR. Every TRBV and TRBJ gene had its own specific primer in first-round PCR. TCRdb ran MiXCR on the multiplex PCR reads and lists one entry per CDR3 protein. Among just over 30,000 distinct CDR3 sequences listed, about 29% were seen once. The starting material was PBMCs, obtained before or after stereotactic body radiation therapy (not recorded which). These TCRs come from a donor aged 50 or older with non-small cell lung cancer.

In the case of this clonotype: A much more abundant neighbour one base away suggests this may be a read error. The chain links TRBV29-1 to TRBJ2-5; 7 bases fit TRBD2. V gave up 8 bases and J gave up 2 bases; unmatched junction bases: 8. Germline V gives CDR1 SQVTM, CDR2 ANQGSEA. This CDR3 has 13 amino acids. Here the CDR3 DNA reads TGCAGCTCCTTGTCTAGCGGTCAAGAGACCCAGTACTTC. This sequence encodes CSSLSSGQETQYF.

The CDR3 DNA sequence: TGTGCCAGCATCTTGGTACAGGGGATCGGCGAGCAGTACTTC. This encodes CASILVQGIGEQYF. V and J are TRBV7-2 and TRBJ2-7; TRBD1 matches at 7 bases. Germline V gives CDR1 SGHTA, CDR2 FQGNSA. V dropped 7 bases and J dropped 6; count of bases not matched to a gene: 12. The CDR3 is 14 amino acids.

The chain has TRBV25-1 and TRBJ2-3; D unclear. Trimming took off 3 bases at V and 0 bases at J, with 7 bases between the two ends. Per the germline V gene, CDR1 is MGHDK and CDR2 is SYGVNS. The CDR3 spans 14 residues. The CDR3 DNA reads as TGTGCCAGCAGTGATTCCGCTAGCACAGATACGCAGTATTTT. Translating gives CASSDSASTDTQYF.

There are a few counts of this clonotype. This could be a read error, since a much larger clone is one nucleotide away. The chain recombines TRBV6-1 with TRBJ2-5; the D gene is possibly TRBD2 (6 bases). V was shortened by 5 bases and J by 1 base, with 17 bases between the two germline ends. In germline, CDR1 is MNHNS, CDR2 SASEGT. The CDR3 is 16 amino acids. The CDR3 DNA reads as TGTGCCAGCAGTCAAGATCTATCGGAGGGCCAAGAGACCCAGTACTTC. Translation: CASSQDLSEGQETQYF.

The CDR3 is CASSPSEVSYNEQFF. DNA of the CDR3: TGTGCCAGCTCACCTAGTGAGGTCTCCTACAATGAGCAGTTCTTC. The genes are TRBV18 and TRBJ2-1; D is uncertain. V was shortened by 3 bases and J by 0 bases, with 9 bases between the two germline ends. This CDR3 contains 15 residues. The V gene's germline CDR1 is KGHSH and CDR2 LQKENI.

Points on this clonotype: This may arise from a read error, as a much more abundant clone is one base away. V is TRBV7-9 and J is TRBJ2-3; D ambiguous. CDR1 and CDR2 from the germline V gene are SEHNR and FQNEAQ (reference sequence). CDR3 length equals 10 residues. With 8 bases removed from V and 6 bases from J, the gap between germline ends came to 6 bases. CDR3 sequence: CASESDTQYF. Written as DNA, the CDR3 is TGTGCCAGCGAGAGCGATACGCAGTATTTT.

As to this clonotype: This may stem from a read error, because a much larger clone lies one nucleotide away. The chain couples TRBV20-1 to TRBJ2-1; TRBD2 matches 8 bases. CDR1 DFQATT and CDR2 SNEGSKA come from the germline V gene (reference sequence). This CDR3 spans 15 amino acids. Germline trimming cut 0 bases from V and 9 bases from J; bases unmatched to any gene: 10. CDR3 protein: CSARDPGLGRVEQFF. In DNA, the CDR3 is TGCAGTGCTAGAGATCCGGGACTAGGTCGGGTTGAGCAGTTCTTC.

This clonotype has just a few counts. This chain links TRBV7-8 with TRBJ2-5; no definite D call. Germline V gene data show CDR1 as SGHVS and CDR2 as FQNEAQ. The V gene lost 2 bases and the J gene lost 2 bases, with 12 bases spanning the gap. The CDR3 has 15 amino acids. CDR3 sequence: CASSLSRARQETQYF. As DNA, the CDR3 is TGTGCCAGCAGCTTAAGTCGGGCCAGGCAAGAGACCCAGTACTTC.

This clonotype was counted at least ten times. The chain couples TRBV6-1 to TRBJ1-1; D is undetermined. From germline, CDR1 is MNHNS and CDR2 SASEGT. The CDR3 sequence is 12 residues long. V was pared by 3 bases and J by 6 bases, with 8 bases between. DNA for the CDR3: TGTGCCAGCAGTGACGGTCGGGCTGAAGCTTTCTTT. Residues: CASSDGRAEAFF.

This clonotype was found a few times. V is TRBV11-3 and J is TRBJ2-5; 9 bases align to TRBD1. This CDR3 comprises 12 residues. CDR1 is SGHNT and CDR2 is YENEEA in the germline V gene. V trimming: 8 bases; J trimming: 5 bases; junction bases outside the gene matches: 3. The DNA of the CDR3 is TGTGCCAGCGCCGACAGGGGGGAGACCCAGTACTTC. Translated: CASADRGETQYF.

This clonotype came up many times. The chain links TRBV15 to TRBJ2-7; maybe TRBD1 (6 bases). The CDR3 sequence is 16 residues long. Germline V gene lookup returns CDR1 LNHNV and CDR2 YYDKDF (reference sequence). V was shortened by 0 bases and J by 2 bases, with 14 bases between the two germline ends. CDR3: CATSREQGVYTYEQYF. As DNA, the CDR3 is TGTGCCACCAGCAGAGAACAGGGAGTTTACACCTACGAGCAGTACTTC.

The CDR3 nucleotides read TGCGCCAGCAGCCCTACGGGGCGCACGGACACCGGGGAGCTGTTTTTT. It translates to CASSPTGRTDTGELFF. This chain joins TRBV5-1 and TRBJ2-2; D may correspond to TRBD1 or TRBD2 (5 bases each). Looked up from germline, CDR1 is SGHRS and CDR2 is YFSETQ. The CDR3 spans 16 residues. V was pared by 4 bases and J by 3 bases, with 16 bases between.

Of note for this clonotype: A much larger clone is a single base away; this may be a read error. The CDR3 protein is CASSFATSEKLFF. In nucleotides, the CDR3 is TGCGCCAGTTCTTTTGCAACTAGTGAAAAACTGTTTTTT. This chain connects TRBV5-1 to TRBJ1-4; D unresolved. CDR1 and CDR2 from the germline V gene are SGHRS and YFSETQ. The CDR3 covers 13 residues. The full variable domain, in which reference TRBV5-1 and TRBJ1-4 provide the parts outside the CDR3, is KAGVTQTPRYLIKTRGQQVTLSCSPISGHRSVSWYQQTPGQGLQFLFEYFSETQRNKGNFPGRFSGRQFSNSRSEMNVSTLELGDSALYLCASSFATSEKLFFGSGTQLSVL.

This clonotype has a count of ten or more. The V and J genes are TRBV6-2 or TRBV6-3 and TRBJ1-5, with TRBD1 identical over 7 bases. This CDR3 contains 16 residues. The V segment lost 5 bases and the J segment 3 bases; nucleotides outside the gene matches: 10. The V gene's germline CDR1 is MNHEY and CDR2 SVGEGT. The CDR3 reads CASSDSRGSYNQPQHF. The CDR3 DNA is TGTGCCAGCAGTGACAGCAGGGGGTCTTACAATCAGCCCCAGCATTTT.

This clonotype was observed at least ten times. This sequence joins TRBV9 and TRBJ1-1, with 9 nucleotides matching TRBD1. V trimming: 0 bases; J trimming: 8 bases; junction bases outside the gene matches: 2. The CDR3 loop spans 13 amino acids. Germline values: CDR1 SGDLS, CDR2 YYNGEE. In DNA form, the CDR3 reads TGTGCCAGCAGCGTAGTTGGGACAGGGGAAGCTTTCTTT. Translation gives CASSVVGTGEAFF.

Many counts were recorded for this clonotype. The chain uses TRBV20-1 and TRBJ2-1; 10 bases agree with TRBD2. The CDR3 runs to 16 residues. After removal of 5 bases from V and 4 bases from J, the junction contained 11 bases not matched to a gene. Germline CDR1 is DFQATT and CDR2 is SNEGSKA (reference sequence). CDR3 loop: CSALTRLAGAYNEQFF. For the CDR3, the DNA is TGCAGTGCTCTAACCCGTCTAGCGGGAGCATACAATGAGCAGTTCTTC.

At least ten counts were recorded for this clonotype. The rearrangement uses TRBV12-3 or TRBV12-4 and TRBJ2-1; the match to TRBD1 covers 10 bases. Trimming took 7 bases from V and 1 from J; bases not matched to a gene: 7. The CDR3 is 16 residues long. The CDR3 sequence: CASMRDRGPSYNEQFF. CDR3 coding DNA: TGTGCCAGCATGAGGGACAGGGGACCTTCCTACAATGAGCAGTTCTTC.

A remark on this clonotype: At one end the junction does not follow the germline gene, possibly because of a read error. The rearrangement uses TRBV12-3 or TRBV12-4 and TRBJ1-6, with D possibly being TRBD1 (5 bases). This CDR3 is built from 13 residues. The CDR3 nucleotides are TGTTCCAGCAGTCTCACAGGCGCCGGGTCCCTCCACTTT. It translates to CSSSLTGAGSLHF.

The chain joins TRBV27 to TRBJ1-5; a weak D match, TRBD1 (5 bases). CDR3 length equals 15 residues. Germline V gives CDR1 MNHEY, CDR2 SMNVEV (reference sequence). Trimming cost V 4 bases and J 7 bases, with 17 bases left between them. DNA of the CDR3: TGTGCCAGCAGTTCTCTTGGGCAGGGAGGCCAGCCCCAGCATTTT. Its protein product is CASSSLGQGGQPQHF.